This T cell receptor (beta chain) comes out of a study of human T cells and chemical hapten exposure. The study's findings and limits: TCRs at high frequency, those above 1 in 1000, did not change with DPC sensitization.

The time point here: patch test 3, about 24 weeks after DPC sensitization. Treatment given: therapeutic diphenylcyclopropenone sensitization with weekly scalp DPC. Unfractionated whole blood yielded total RNA. Those who donated were patients with alopecia, 18 to 70 years of age, and suitable for DPC. Original analysis: Samples ranged from roughly 20,000 to 700,000 TCRs, with a median of approximately 90,000. Each CDR3 protein is one row after TCRdb ran MiXCR on the RACE reads. TCRdb's processing, not the study's, gives the V and J calls here. The sample has some 36,000 distinct CDR3 sequences, more than 8% seen once; the top ten hold 26%. After removal of 11 bases from V and 3 bases from J, the junction contained 6 bases not matched to a gene. This CDR3 has 13 amino acids. The germline V gene encodes CDR1 ENHRY and CDR2 SYGVKD. This clonotype appeared a few times. Its antigen is still unknown.

This sample comprised whole blood, obtained in connection with sensitization to the hapten diphenylcyclopropenone (DPC). The chain is built from TRBV10-3 and TRBJ2-1; 8 bases align to TRBD1. This clonotype was obtained from a man in his fifties with alopecia areata. Some clones in this sample may be carry-over from other donors' samples. CDR3 region: CADTGTGYNEQFF. The CDR3 nucleotides are TGTGCCGACACCGGGACAGGCTACAATGAGCAGTTCTTC.